Following are 6 T cell receptor beta chains from one sample sequenced in a study of cytomegalovirus exposure and HLA in healthy donors (dated by TCRdb to the late 2010s). Receptor libraries were prepared by the immunoSEQ multiplex PCR assay. TCRdb provides this immuneACCESS table in a form limited to in-frame rearrangements. Some clones are lacking; in checked studies, under half of them reflect an unresolved V gene, and why the rest are absent is not known. The sample has a few hundred thousand clones on record, 90% to 95% of them singletons. 1.1% of the sample is held by the ten biggest clonotypes. Sequenced: PBMCs. The receptors were sampled from a young woman in good health and CMV-seronegative.

The chain uses TRBV11-3 and TRBJ2-3; 12 bases match TRBD2. Trimming removed 2 bases from V and 4 bases from J; junction bases left unmatched: 4. The CDR3 is 16 amino acids. Germline CDR1 reads SGHNT; CDR2 reads YENEEA. Here the CDR3 DNA reads TGTGCCAGCAGCTTACGACTAGCGGGAGATCCAGATACGCAGTATTTT. Its translation is CASSLRLAGDPDTQYF.

This chain uses TRBV5-7 with TRBJ1-1; no definite D call. TRBV5-7 belongs to the ORF category, with a function that is uncertain. V gave up 2 bases and J gave up 1 base, with 18 bases separating them. This CDR3 is built from 17 residues. The CDR3 here is CASSFALRDIGNTEAFF. As DNA, the CDR3 is TGTGCCAGCAGCTTTGCCTTGAGAGATATTGGGAACACTGAAGCTTTCTTT.

This chain links TRBV19 with TRBJ2-7, with 7 bases fitting TRBD2. The CDR3 has 13 residues. The V gene's germline CDR1 is LNHDA and CDR2 SQIVND (reference sequence). V gave up 1 base and J gave up 5 bases; unmatched junction bases: 2. The CDR3 nucleotides read TGTGCCAGTAGTATAGCGGCGGGAGACGAGCAGTACTTC. It is translated as CASSIAAGDEQYF.

Only a few counts were recorded for this clone. V and J are TRBV19 and TRBJ1-1; D is perhaps TRBD1 (5 bases). The CDR3 extends over 11 amino acids. Trimming cost V 7 bases and J 7 bases, with 10 bases left between them. Germline V gene sequence: CDR1 LNHDA, CDR2 SQIVND (reference sequence). CDR3 protein: CASTGGSEAFF. The DNA of the CDR3 is TGTGCCAGTACGGGGGGGAGTGAAGCTTTCTTT.

This clone showed up just a few times. The J gene is TRBJ1-1, the V gene TRBV20-1; TRBD1 might be the D (6 bases). Per the germline V gene, CDR1 is DFQATT and CDR2 is SNEGSKA (reference sequence). The CDR3 contains 10 residues. The CDR3 sequence is CATGNTEAFF. The CDR3 DNA reads TGCGCGACAGGGAACACTGAAGCTTTCTTT.

V usage is TRBV6-5 and J usage is TRBJ1-1; TRBD1 agrees at 10 bases. Trimming removed 5 bases from V and 1 base from J; junction bases left unmatched: 1. This CDR3 region has 14 residues. In germline, CDR1 is MNHEY, CDR2 SVGAGI. The chain's CDR3 is CASSRQGANTEAFF. CDR3 nucleotides: TGTGCCAGCAGTAGACAGGGGGCGAACACTGAAGCTTTCTTT.